The present T cell receptor beta chain was sequenced within a study of PD-1 blockade in mismatch repair-deficient tumors. The assay was immunoSEQ multiplex PCR, and TCRdb's table has in-frame clones only and misses some. The data contain some 130,000 clones, 88% of them singletons. TCR sequencing covered a few patients who responded to pembrolizumab. This TCR came from an adult with mismatch repair-deficient cancer. This material consisted of peripheral blood, taken about 17 months after starting pembrolizumab.

The CDR3 nucleotides are TGTGCCAGCTTCGGGACGTGTGGAGAGACCCAGTACTTC. Amino acid sequence: CASFGTCGETQYF. The chain links TRBV6-4 to TRBJ2-5; D is possibly TRBD1 or TRBD2 (5 bases each). The V gene's germline CDR1 is MRHNA and CDR2 SNTAGT. This CDR3 region has 13 residues. V dropped 8 bases and J dropped 4 bases, with 14 bases sitting between them.